This TCR beta chain was found in a study of blood T cell repertoires in COVID-19. Study context: Samples came from the United States, Italy and Spain, spanning acute and convalescent COVID-19. From T cells, B-cell-depleted T cells, or PBMCs came the material, which was cDNA or gDNA.

Germline assignment: CDR1 LGHDT and CDR2 YNNKEL (reference sequence). CDR3 length: 16 residues. V dropped 0 bases and J dropped 0 bases, with 12 bases sitting between them. Per the authors' pipeline: Amplification of reference gene primers provided the estimated nucleated cell counts. Assay: immunoSEQ multiplex PCR; the TCRdb copy retains only in-frame clones and omits some. That table furnishes V, J and clone size, whereas the DNA furnished D and trimming. The sample contains roughly 91,000 clones, roughly 84% of which appear only once. V usage is TRBV3-1 (or the pseudogene TRBV3-2) and J usage is TRBJ2-7; D might be TRBD1 (5 bases). The TCR sequence derives from an older man with acute or convalescent COVID-19. What was sequenced was peripheral blood. As DNA, the CDR3 is TGTGCCAGCAGCCAAGAGGCGACAGAAAGCTCCTACGAGCAGTACTTC. Translation gives CASSQEATESSYEQYF.